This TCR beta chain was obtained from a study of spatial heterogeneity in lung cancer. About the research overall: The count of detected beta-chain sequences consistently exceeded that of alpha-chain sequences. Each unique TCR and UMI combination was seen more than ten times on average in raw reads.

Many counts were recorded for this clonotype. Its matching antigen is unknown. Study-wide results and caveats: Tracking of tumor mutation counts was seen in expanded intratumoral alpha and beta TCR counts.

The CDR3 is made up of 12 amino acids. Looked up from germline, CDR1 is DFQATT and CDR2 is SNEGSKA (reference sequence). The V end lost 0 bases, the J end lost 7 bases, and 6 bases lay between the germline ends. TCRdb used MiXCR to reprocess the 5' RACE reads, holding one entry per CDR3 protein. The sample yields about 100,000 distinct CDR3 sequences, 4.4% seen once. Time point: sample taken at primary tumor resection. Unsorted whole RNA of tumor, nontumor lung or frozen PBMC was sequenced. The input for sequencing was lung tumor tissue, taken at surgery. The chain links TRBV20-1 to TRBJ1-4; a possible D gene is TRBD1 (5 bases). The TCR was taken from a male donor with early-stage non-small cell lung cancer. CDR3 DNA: TGCAGTGCTAGAGAAGGGACTGAAAAACTGTTTTTT. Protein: CSAREGTEKLFF.